This T cell receptor beta chain is from a study of beta chain features in type 1 diabetes. Study context: Over all samples combined, some 99,000,000 sorted cells were examined. Findings and caveats of the study: Among all four CD4+ subsets, Type 1 diabetes patients had TCRB CDR3s that were moderately but significantly shorter.

The isolated RNA, all of it, was reverse transcribed, so expressed TCRB transcripts were what got sequenced. Here immunoSEQ multiplex PCR was the method, and the copy in TCRdb shows in-frame clones only, minus some. The sample carries about 340,000 clones, approximately 12% recorded once. Blood was drawn once from each donor into heparinised tubes. The draws averaged roughly 120 mL. Sorted populations all exceeded 95% purity. As concerns this clone: The target antigen is unknown.

V was shortened by 7 bases and J by 0 bases, with 34 bases between the two germline ends. Germline assignment: CDR1 SQVTM and CDR2 ANQGSEA. This CDR3 contains 21 residues. The sample consisted of naive CD4+ T cells from blood. This clonotype was obtained from a woman aged 18-29 years with type 1 diabetes. The chain carries TRBV29-1 and TRBJ1-5, with D possibly matching TRBD1 (6 bases). The CDR3 loop reads CSAGPFTGSDTAAYSNQPQHF. The CDR3 DNA reads TGCAGCGCCGGCCCTTTCACAGGGAGTGATACTGCCGCGTATAGCAATCAGCCCCAGCATTTT.